This paragraph covers one T cell receptor beta chain sequence. Its antigen remains unidentified. This nonspecific control used anti-CD3/anti-CD28 bead stimulation of CD4+ T cells. Sorting of responding CD4+ T cells relied on upregulated CD40 ligand together with CD69. The libraries were made with immunoSEQ version 4 in survey mode. Using immunoSEQ multiplex PCR, the repertoire was profiled, and TCRdb retains in-frame clones only, with some absent. The table records 40,000 to 45,000 clones, approximately 91% of them present only once. The data originate from a study of persistence of HIV-infected CD4 T cells. The wider study: Up to 180 mL blood was drawn at multiple time points; a couple of donors had single-time leukapheresis.

Study-level results: CMV- and Gag-responding cells had lower TCRbeta richness than CD3/CD28-responding cells.

The V gene's germline CDR1 is SGHTA and CDR2 FQGTGA. The CDR3 extends over 15 amino acids. V shed 4 bases and J 6 bases; nucleotides not matched to a gene: 7. This clonotype originated in an adult man with HIV who was CMV-seropositive. The input for sequencing was CD4+ T cells sorted from PBMCs after approximately 20-hour stimulation, taken from a patient who received antiretroviral therapy. The genes are TRBV7-3 and TRBJ2-2; the match to TRBD1 covers 8 bases. The CDR3 sequence: CASSSGQGRAGELFF. CDR3 DNA: TGTGCCAGCAGCTCAGGACAGGGTAGGGCCGGGGAGCTGTTTTTT.